The clone carrying this T cell receptor beta chain appeared a few times. Its antigen is still unknown. The data stem from a study of CD8+CD57+ T cells in acquired aplastic anemia. Across the study: On average, sorted CD4+ and CD8+ cells gave 3 to 4 ug of DNA. Study-wide points: Patients and controls were not found to differ significantly in CD8+ Simpson's diversity.

The authors sequenced patients whose flow cytometry had shown CD8+CD57+ cell expansion. The cohort consisted entirely of patients having severe acquired aplastic anemia. No therapy was given to patients before blood sampling. Germline CDR1 SNHLY, CDR2 FYNNEI. This CDR3 has 16 amino acids. V lost 2 bases, J lost 4 bases, and 15 bases lay in between. CDR3 and TCR beta VDJ profiling relied on a genomic DNA template. MiXCR, run by TCRdb on the reads, gives a single entry per CDR3 protein. Of under 350,000 distinct CDR3 sequences in the sample, 50% to 65% are singletons; the top ten hold approximately 1.2%.

The TCR was taken from a human donor with aplastic anemia. This chain connects TRBV2 to TRBJ1-5; D might be TRBD1 (5 bases). Sequences were obtained from sorted CD4+, CD8+, or CD8+CD57+ T cells (not recorded which) from PBMCs. CDR3 residues: CASSESGAGSNQPQHF. The CDR3 coding sequence is TGTGCCAGCAGTGAAAGTGGGGCAGGGAGTAATCAGCCCCAGCATTTT.